The sequence of this T cell receptor (beta chain) was determined in a study of cytomegalovirus exposure and HLA in healthy donors. About the study: About 80 million unique TCRs from HLA-typed donors were held in an early data release.

PCR was performed using 60 Vbeta and 13 Jbeta primers. The assay was immunoSEQ multiplex PCR, and TCRdb's table has in-frame clones only and misses some. The repertoire has approximately 160,000 clones, 60% to 85% of them found once; the top ten carry over 3%. Notes on the study in general: The records held CMV serostatus as the only immune exposure information. The study dropped some indistinguishable V segments, TRBV6-2 and TRBV6-3 among them.

Looked up from germline, CDR1 is MDHEN and CDR2 is SYDVKM. V gave up 5 bases and J gave up 7 bases, with 11 bases separating them. The CDR3 length is 12 residues. In regard to this clone: Its antigen remains unknown.

Sequencing was done on a sample of PBMCs. The clonotype originates from a woman aged 45 to 65 in good health and CMV-seropositive. The rearrangement uses TRBV28 and TRBJ2-5; a weak D match, TRBD2 (5 bases). The CDR3 loop reads CASSKRRGTQYF. As DNA, the CDR3 is TGTGCCAGCAGTAAGAGACGGGGGACCCAGTACTTC.